Each of the 4 T cell receptor beta chains below was sequenced from the same sample in a study of blood T cells in healthy people across ages. Combining a sample-barcoded 5' primer with a J-beta primer mix, a second PCR ran for 7 to 11 cycles. TCRdb fed the 5' RACE reads into MiXCR, producing one record per CDR3 protein. The sample gives some 1,800,000 distinct CDR3 sequences, 35% to 50% of which show up once; about 23% is in the top ten. The specimen sequenced was blood. Receptors were obtained from a human donor in good health.

This clonotype turned up a few times. The V call is TRBV7-2, the J call TRBJ2-7, with 9 bases that match TRBD1. The junction had 6 bases not matched to a gene; V was cut back by 4 bases and J by 5 bases. Looked up from germline, CDR1 is SGHTA and CDR2 is FQGNSA. CDR3 size: 14 residues. The CDR3 coding sequence is TGTGCCAGCAGCTCCAGGACAGGGGCCAACGAGCAGTACTTC. Translation: CASSSRTGANEQYF.

The CDR3 sequence: CASTHSGTSVAKETQYF. In DNA form, the CDR3 reads TGTGCCAGCACCCATTCCGGGACTAGCGTTGCTAAAGAGACCCAGTACTTC. The chain links TRBV12-3 or TRBV12-4 to TRBJ2-5, with 10 bases matching TRBD2. V shed 7 bases and J 3 bases; nucleotides not matched to a gene: 14. This CDR3 spans 17 amino acids.

In its sample, this clonotype was seen many times. This chain uses TRBV4-3 with TRBJ1-1; D is perhaps TRBD1 (5 bases). This CDR3 is built from 14 residues. In germline, CDR1 is LGHNA, CDR2 YSLEER. Trimming took off 0 bases at V and 7 bases at J, with 12 bases between the two ends. The DNA of the CDR3 is TGCGCCAGCAGCCAAGAAACAGGAAGTTTTGAAGCTTTCTTT. It yields the protein CASSQETGSFEAFF.

The table lists this clonotype with a few counts. This chain links TRBV29-1 with TRBJ2-1; D might be TRBD2 (5 bases). V lost 6 bases to trimming and J lost 10 bases, with 13 bases between them. Per the germline V gene, CDR1 is SQVTM and CDR2 is ANQGSEA. This CDR3 spans 11 amino acids. DNA of the CDR3: TGCAGCGTACTGTATTGGAGGGAGCAGTTCTTC. Amino acids: CSVLYWREQFF.